This T cell receptor beta chain was documented in a study of T cell responses to AZD1222 COVID-19 vaccine. Measured with immunoSEQ multiplex PCR; TCRdb has only the in-frame clones, and not every one. The sample records roughly 140,000 clones, around nine tenths being singletons. Study-wide results and limits: Vaccine-related CD4 TCRs covered spike, predominating at 160-218 and 743-854. Donors skewed white British and female; clonal diversity was possibly underestimated.

Combined were second doses at about 4 or about 12 weeks. With regard to this clone: Its antigen is still unknown.

CDR3 length equals 16 residues. Trimming left V 1 base short and J 3 bases short, with 13 bases between. Germline V gives CDR1 LGHNA, CDR2 YSLEER. The chain has TRBV4-3 and TRBJ1-5; TRBD1 is a possible D gene (6 bases). The clonotype comes from an adult who received the AZD1222 COVID-19 vaccine. Sample: peripheral blood, taken 28 days after the second AZD1222 dose. The CDR3 region is CASSQVAAGDNQPQHF. In nucleotides, the CDR3 is TGCGCCAGCAGCCAAGTGGCGGCAGGGGACAATCAGCCCCAGCATTTT.